This T cell receptor beta chain was identified during a study of blood T cells in healthy people across ages. General observations from the study: In these data, TCR beta diversity tracked strongly with naive T cell percentage. The recorded TCR beta diversity per million T cells decreased in a roughly linear manner with age.

The authors ran a second PCR of 7 to 11 cycles using a sample-barcoded 5' primer and a J-beta primer mix. Via MiXCR, TCRdb re-called the 5' RACE reads, giving one row per CDR3 protein. The sample carries some 790,000 distinct CDR3 sequences, around 26% recorded once. Germline CDR1 reads SEHNR; CDR2 reads FQNEAQ (reference sequence). This CDR3 is 15 amino acids long. J gave up 3 bases and V 5 bases, and 8 bases lay outside the gene matches. At least ten counts were recorded for this clonotype. Its matching antigen is unknown. What was sequenced was blood. The rearrangement joins TRBV7-9 to TRBJ1-2, with TRBD1 identical over 8 bases. This TCR was recovered from a woman aged 80 or over in good health. For the CDR3, the DNA is TGTGCCAGCAGCAGCCGGACAGGGACTGACTATGGCTACACCTTC. Its translation is CASSSRTGTDYGYTF.